This T cell receptor (beta chain) appears in the sequencing data of a study of CXCR3-negative and CXCR3-positive naive CD8 T cells. The study, taken as a whole, reports: Memory CD8+ cells showed much lower diversity, while both naive subsets were comparably high. CXCR3-negative naive cells had less hydrophobic TRB CDR3s than did CXCR3-positive naive cells. CD5 surface expression was similar among naive subsets, and TCR strength was estimated by inference from TRB CDR3 properties.

CDR3 length: 16 residues. Germline V CDR1 and CDR2: MGHRA, YSYEKL. Each TRB cDNA library was prepared by 5' RACE (with UMI labels). TCRdb reprocessed the 5' RACE reads, with one entry per CDR3 protein and no DNA. Its table records about 130,000 distinct CDR3 sequences. On this clonotype itself: Antigen specificity is unknown.

The clonotype was recovered from a human donor in good health. Some clones in this sample may be carry-over from other donors' samples. The sequenced sample was naive CXCR3- CD8+ T cells from blood. The subset here: CD45RO-CCR7+CD27+CD95- naive CD8+ T cells lacking CXCR3 (TNR3-). V is TRBV4-1 and J is TRBJ2-7; TCRdb's D gene call, TRBD2, goes unchecked for lack of DNA. The CDR3 spells CASSQVEGLDTYEQYF.